This T cell receptor beta chain was recorded in a study of CD8+CD57+ T cells in acquired aplastic anemia. The study's findings and limits: Any difference that existed in CD8+ Simpson's diversity between patients and controls was not significant.

Patients picked for sequencing had shown CD8+CD57+ cell expansion detected by flow cytometry. Acquired aplastic anemia of severe grade affected all patients. By the time of blood sampling, patients had still received no therapy. Profiles of TCR beta VDJ and CDR3 were generated from a genomic DNA template. MiXCR, run by TCRdb on the reads, gives a single entry per CDR3 protein. Here the sample spans 180,000 or so distinct CDR3 sequences, roughly 65% being singletons. Only one count was recorded for this clonotype. What it recognizes is unknown. The V end lost 0 bases, the J end lost 5 bases, and 23 bases lay between the germline ends. Germline CDR1 is LGHNA and CDR2 is YSLEER. This CDR3 has 18 amino acids.

The TCR was taken from a human donor with aplastic anemia. The V gene is TRBV4-3, the J gene TRBJ2-7; D gene ambiguous. Sequencing was done on a sample of sorted CD4+, CD8+, or CD8+CD57+ T cells (not recorded which) from PBMCs. The CDR3 DNA sequence: TGCGCCAGCAGCCAAGACCGATCCAATTCGGTACAACTCCACGAGCAGTACTTC. Protein sequence: CASSQDRSNSVQLHEQYF.